Presented here are 25 T cell receptor beta chains from one specimen sequenced in a study of Ad26.COV2.S vaccination and SARS-CoV-2 variants. Treatment noted: 15 to 20 received Ad26.COV2.S at low or high dose, single or two shots; 5 received placebo; per-sample allocation not given. The investigators took samples on day 63 after the first vaccine or placebo injection. TCRdb keeps only in-frame clones here, not all; method: immunoSEQ multiplex PCR. The sample holds about 350,000 clones; more than 85% are singletons and the top ten take around 5.3%. This specimen was peripheral blood, taken in a trial of Ad26.COV2.S vaccine versus placebo. The source of these receptors is a person between 18 and 59 years old who received the Ad26.COV2.S COVID-19 vaccine or a placebo.

CDR3 nucleotide sequence: TGCAGCGGCCTGGGACTGATGACCGGGGAGCTGTTTTTT. It codes for CSGLGLMTGELFF. J is TRBJ2-2 and V is TRBV29-1; perhaps TRBD2 as D (6 bases). Germline-derived CDR1 and CDR2 are SQVTM and ANQGSEA. Trimming removed 7 bases from V and 5 bases from J, with 14 bases in between. The CDR3 runs 13 residues.

V gene TRBV10-1 combines with J gene TRBJ2-1; unclear D gene. Trimming removed 2 bases at V and 5 bases at J, with 16 bases between. The V gene's germline CDR1 is WNHNN and CDR2 SYGVQD (reference sequence). This CDR3 is 16 amino acids long. The CDR3 sequence is CASSELGVKGDNEQFF. In DNA form, the CDR3 reads TGCGCCAGCAGTGAGCTCGGTGTGAAGGGCGACAATGAGCAGTTCTTC.

The CDR3 DNA reads TGCGCCAGCAGTGAGAACAGGGACTACGAGCAGTACTTC. Its protein product is CASSENRDYEQYF. V gene TRBV10-2 combines with J gene TRBJ2-7, with D possibly matching TRBD1 (6 bases). The CDR3 spans 13 residues. Germline V gene lookup returns CDR1 WSHSY and CDR2 SAAADI. V was shortened by 2 bases and J by 3 bases, with 8 bases between the two germline ends.

The chain has TRBV6-2 or TRBV6-3 and TRBJ1-5; perhaps TRBD1 as D (5 bases). CDR3 length: 16 residues. V shed 0 bases and J shed 5 bases, with 14 bases lying between them. Germline V gene lookup returns CDR1 MNHEY and CDR2 SVGEGT. CDR3: CASSYSNPQGDQPQHF. DNA of the CDR3: TGTGCCAGCAGTTACTCGAATCCGCAGGGTGATCAGCCCCAGCATTTT.

The chain recombines TRBV10-3 with TRBJ1-5; D possibly corresponds to TRBD1 (5 bases). Germline CDR1 and CDR2: ENHRY and SYGVKD. CDR3 size: 16 residues. The V end was cut by 0 bases, the J end by 7 bases, with 16 bases between. The CDR3 nucleotides read TGTGCCATCAGTGAGTCCGAGCAGGGCGCAGGGCAGCCCCAGCATTTT. Residues: CAISESEQGAGQPQHF.

This clone appeared once. This chain links TRBV4-1 with TRBJ2-7; tentatively, D is TRBD1 or TRBD2 (5 bases each). Germline CDR1 reads MGHRA; CDR2 reads YSYEKL. The CDR3 has 15 residues. Trimming left V 2 bases short and J 0 bases short, with 11 bases between. In DNA, the CDR3 is TGCGCCAGCAGCCAAACCGGGACGAGCTCCTACGAGCAGTACTTC. Translation gives CASSQTGTSSYEQYF.

The chain recombines TRBV2 with TRBJ2-2, with 7 bases matching TRBD1. The CDR3 covers 15 residues. The V and J ends lost 8 bases and 3 bases, in that order; junction bases with no gene match: 9. CDR1 SNHLY and CDR2 FYNNEI come from the germline V gene. The DNA for the CDR3 is TGTGCCAGCCGACAGGGAAGATCGGACACCGGGGAGCTGTTTTTT. Residues: CASRQGRSDTGELFF.

The chain joins TRBV5-5 to TRBJ1-5; TRBD1 matches 8 bases. With V trimmed by 4 bases and J by 5 bases, 14 bases remained unmatched. The CDR3 is made up of 17 amino acids. Per germline, CDR1 SGHKS and CDR2 YYEKEE (reference sequence). DNA for the CDR3: TGTGCCAGCAGCCCTTCTACCGGACAGGGTTTCGATCAGCCCCAGCATTTT. This codes for CASSPSTGQGFDQPQHF.

The rearrangement joins TRBV3-1 (or the pseudogene TRBV3-2) to TRBJ1-6; weak D call: TRBD1 (6 bases). Germline CDR1 reads LGHDT; CDR2 reads YNNKEL (reference sequence). The CDR3 sequence is 15 residues long. Trimming shortened V by 0 bases and J by 7 bases, and 10 bases separated the two germline ends. CDR3 DNA: TGTGCCAGCAGCCAAGATGGAACAGGGAATTCACCCCTCCACTTT. Residues: CASSQDGTGNSPLHF.

CDR3 sequence (DNA): TGTGCCAGCAGTTTAAGTAACACCGGGGAGCTGTTTTTT. It encodes CASSLSNTGELFF. This sequence joins TRBV12-3 or TRBV12-4 and TRBJ2-2; D not resolved. This CDR3 has 13 amino acids. Trimming shortened V by 2 bases and J by 2 bases, and 3 bases separated the two germline ends.

A single count supports this clone. This chain links TRBV6-5 with TRBJ1-2, with D unresolved. Germline lookup yields CDR1 MNHEY and CDR2 SVGAGI. Trimming took 0 bases from V and 2 from J, leaving 7 bases between them. CDR3 size: 14 residues. The CDR3 nucleotides are TGTGCCAGCAGTTACTCTATAGGGAACTATGGCTACACCTTC. This translates into CASSYSIGNYGYTF.

This clone was seen once. The chain combines TRBV4-3 with TRBJ1-4, with a weak D call TRBD1 (5 bases). The CDR3 extends over 15 amino acids. Trimming took off 3 bases at V and 5 bases at J, with 13 bases between the two ends. CDR1 LGHNA and CDR2 YSLEER come from the germline V gene. Here the CDR3 DNA reads TGCGCCAGCAGCCATTCCGGGACGGTGAATGAAAAACTGTTTTTT. Its protein is CASSHSGTVNEKLFF.

The chain is built from TRBV28 and TRBJ2-7; the match to TRBD2 covers 7 bases. The germline V gene encodes CDR1 MDHEN and CDR2 SYDVKM. The V gene end was trimmed by 3 bases and the J gene end by 3 bases; junction bases not matched to a gene: 11. This CDR3 comprises 16 residues. The CDR3 is CASSFEGGPRVYEQYF. CDR3 in DNA: TGTGCCAGCAGTTTCGAGGGAGGGCCAAGGGTCTACGAGCAGTACTTC.

The genes are TRBV7-8 and TRBJ1-3; no firm D call. The CDR3 runs 16 residues. Trimming left V 1 base short and J 0 bases short, with 10 bases between. CDR1 is SGHVS and CDR2 is FQNEAQ in the germline V gene. The DNA of the CDR3 is TGTGCCAGCAGCTTAGAAGAGGGCTACTCTGGAAACACCATATATTTT. Its protein product is CASSLEEGYSGNTIYF.

V usage is TRBV20-1 and J usage is TRBJ1-2; D not resolved. The CDR3 runs 11 residues. The germline V gene has CDR1 DFQATT and CDR2 SNEGSKA (reference sequence). CDR3 loop: CSAVWRAGYTF. Here the CDR3 DNA reads TGCAGCGCCGTCTGGAGGGCCGGCTACACCTTC.

Concerning this clone: One end of the junction is discordant with germline, which a read error may explain. This sequence joins TRBV11-2 and TRBJ1-1, with 8 nucleotides matching TRBD1. The CDR3 is 13 amino acids. The V gene's germline CDR1 is SGHAT and CDR2 FQNNGV. The CDR3 DNA reads TGTGCCAGCAGCTTTGTACAGGACAGGGAAACCTATTTT. Its translation is CASSFVQDRETYF.

V gene TRBV27 combines with J gene TRBJ2-2; D gene unclear. Trimming took off 5 bases at V and 1 base at J, with 11 bases between the two ends. Germline V gene lookup returns CDR1 MNHEY and CDR2 SMNVEV (reference sequence). The length of the CDR3 is 15 residues. This chain's CDR3 is CASSKAIGNTGELFF. The CDR3 DNA is TGTGCCAGCAGTAAGGCAATTGGGAACACCGGGGAGCTGTTTTTT.

V is TRBV6-1 and J is TRBJ2-4; D call uncertain. V was shortened by 3 bases and J by 0 bases, with 6 bases between the two germline ends. The CDR3 sequence is 14 residues long. Germline V gene data show CDR1 as MNHNS and CDR2 as SASEGT. Written as DNA, the CDR3 is TGTGCCAGCAGTGAGGGGATAGCCAAAAACATTCAGTACTTC. This encodes CASSEGIAKNIQYF.

The genes are TRBV5-5 and TRBJ1-4; unclear D gene. The germline V and J ends were trimmed by 0 bases and 7 bases, with 10 bases remaining between them. Looked up from germline, CDR1 is SGHKS and CDR2 is YYEKEE (reference sequence). The CDR3 runs 14 residues. The CDR3 spells CASSLEGSGEKLFF. The CDR3 nucleotides read TGTGCCAGCAGCTTGGAAGGGTCGGGTGAAAAACTGTTTTTT.

The count of this clone is one. The chain employs TRBV6-5 and TRBJ2-5; TRBD1 matches 7 bases. This CDR3 spans 13 amino acids. CDR1 and CDR2 (germline): MNHEY, SVGAGI. J was trimmed by 5 bases and V by 4 bases; bases with no gene match: 4. The CDR3 DNA follows: TGTGCCAGCAGTTCCGGGACAGTCGAGACCCAGTACTTC. Translation: CASSSGTVETQYF.

The chain joins TRBV24-1 to TRBJ2-2, with D possibly being TRBD1 or TRBD2 (6 bases each). CDR3 size: 15 residues. Germline CDR1 reads KGHDR; CDR2 reads SFDVKD. The V and J ends lost 4 bases and 4 bases respectively, with 12 bases between them. The CDR3 DNA sequence: TGTGCCACCAGTGACGCGGGACATGCCACCGGGGAGCTGTTTTTT. This gives the protein CATSDAGHATGELFF.

V gene TRBV7-9 combines with J gene TRBJ2-6; no clear D gene. From germline, CDR1 is SEHNR and CDR2 FQNEAQ (reference sequence). Between the trimmed V and J ends, which lost 1 base and 0 bases, there was a span of 10 bases. This CDR3 is built from 17 residues. Here the CDR3 reads CASSLEVGTSGANVLTF. The CDR3 DNA is TGTGCCAGCAGCTTAGAGGTCGGAACCTCTGGGGCCAACGTCCTGACTTTC. Filled out from reference TRBV7-9 and TRBJ2-6, the complete variable domain reads DTGVSQNPRHKITKRGQNVTFRCDPISEHNRLYWYRQTLGQGPEFLTYFQNEAQLEKSRLLSDRFSAERPKGSFSTLEIQRTEQGDSAMYLCASSLEVGTSGANVLTFGAGSRLTVL.

This chain uses TRBV7-2 with TRBJ2-7; no reliable D call. Germline loops: CDR1 SGHTA, CDR2 FQGNSA. The germline V and J ends were trimmed by 7 bases and 3 bases, with 19 bases remaining between them. CDR3 length: 15 amino acids. The CDR3 region has the DNA TGTGCCAGCACTCCCCAGCTCACTACGTACTACGAGCAGTACTTC. The encoded protein is CASTPQLTTYYEQYF.

This clone has only one observation. The V call is TRBV6-2 or TRBV6-3, the J call TRBJ2-2; TRBD2 matches at 12 bases. This CDR3 has 20 residues. Trimming took 4 bases from V and 3 from J; bases not matched to a gene: 15. Germline V gene data show CDR1 as MNHEY and CDR2 as SVGEGT. The chain's CDR3 is CASSSSRSTSGGYYTGELFF. The CDR3 coding sequence is TGTGCCAGCAGTTCCTCCCGTTCGACTAGCGGGGGATACTACACCGGGGAGCTGTTTTTT.

The chain joins TRBV13 to TRBJ2-4, with TRBD2 matching 11 bases. This CDR3 region has 15 residues. Germline V gene sequence: CDR1 PRHDT, CDR2 FYEKMQ (reference sequence). The junction had 5 bases not matched to a gene; V was cut back by 1 base and J by 9 bases. For the CDR3, the DNA is TGTGCCAGCAGCTTAGTTAGCGGGGGGGCCGGCATTCAGTACTTC. Translating gives CASSLVSGGAGIQYF.